The source of this T cell receptor beta chain is a study of blood T cell repertoires in COVID-19. The overall study: There were acute and convalescent COVID-19 samples, and they came from the United States, Italy and Spain. T cells, B-cell-depleted T cells, or PBMCs supplied cDNA or gDNA.

Some clones are missing from TCRdb's copy, which holds only in-frame ones; the method was immunoSEQ multiplex PCR. Among some 210,000 clones listed, roughly 77% were seen once. Germline V gives CDR1 WNHNN, CDR2 SYGVQD (reference sequence). CDR3 size: 15 residues. With 3 bases removed from V and 3 bases from J, the gap between germline ends came to 12 bases. This receptor was taken from a man aged 40-49 years who had recovered from COVID-19. The chain has TRBV10-1 and TRBJ2-1; D possibly corresponds to TRBD1 (5 bases). The sequenced material came from PBMCs or T cells enriched from blood (not recorded which). The CDR3 is CASSEGQGYYNEQFF. In nucleotides, the CDR3 is TGCGCCAGCAGTGAAGGGCAGGGATACTACAATGAGCAGTTCTTC.